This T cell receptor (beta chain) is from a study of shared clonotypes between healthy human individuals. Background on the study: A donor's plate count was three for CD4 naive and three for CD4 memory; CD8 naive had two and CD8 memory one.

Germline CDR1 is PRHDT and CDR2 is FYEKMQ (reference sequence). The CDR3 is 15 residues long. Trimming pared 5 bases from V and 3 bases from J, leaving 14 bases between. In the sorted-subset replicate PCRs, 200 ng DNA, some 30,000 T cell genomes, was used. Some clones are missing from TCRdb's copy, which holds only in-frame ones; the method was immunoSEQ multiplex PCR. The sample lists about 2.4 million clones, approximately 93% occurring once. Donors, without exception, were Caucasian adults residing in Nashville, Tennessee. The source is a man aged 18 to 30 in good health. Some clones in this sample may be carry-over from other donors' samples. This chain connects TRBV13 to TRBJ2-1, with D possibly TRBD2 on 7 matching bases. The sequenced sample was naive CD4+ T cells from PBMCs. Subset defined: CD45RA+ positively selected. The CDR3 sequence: CASSRGGLYYNEQFF. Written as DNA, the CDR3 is TGTGCCAGCAGCAGGGGGGGACTGTACTACAATGAGCAGTTCTTC.